The rows below give T cell receptor beta chains drawn from one sample of a study of blood T cells in healthy people across ages. One entry per CDR3 protein, called by TCRdb with MiXCR from the 5' RACE reads. The sample lists 1.4 million to 1.5 million distinct CDR3 sequences, around two fifths occurring once. The sample taken for sequencing was blood. The origin of the receptors is a woman younger than 35 in good health. Both conserved end residues are part of each CDR3. Fields, in order: D gene, J gene, V gene, clone size, CDR3 protein, CDR3 DNA. The D gene is left open where the match is weak. Expanded clones are given a class, and other clones once, few, many or no size at all.

>.|TRBJ2-7|TRBV21-1|few
CASSRARWTYRGREQYF
TGTGCCAGCAGCCGCGCAAGGTGGACGTACCGAGGGAGGGAGCAGTACTTC
>.|TRBJ2-5|TRBV24-1|.
CATNDLETQYF
TGTGCCACCAATGATTTAGAGACCCAGTACTTC
>TRBD1|TRBJ2-3|TRBV10-3|few
CSISVSGQGTDTQYF
TGTTCCATCAGTGTGTCCGGACAGGGGACAGATACGCAGTATTTT
>.|TRBJ1-6|TRBV5-1|.
CASSIDRHDSPLHF
TGCGCCAGCAGCATCGACAGGCATGATTCACCCCTCCACTTT
>TRBD2|TRBJ2-7|TRBV20-1|once
CSAGTSGRFYEQYF
TGCAGTGCTGGGACTAGCGGGAGGTTCTACGAGCAGTACTTT
>.|TRBJ2-7|TRBV29-1|.
CSVEAQGTYEQYF
TGCAGCGTTGAGGCCCAGGGGACGTACGAGCAGTACTTC
>.|TRBJ1-2|TRBV29-1|.
CSVEWLGTNYGYTF
TGCAGCGTTGAATGGTTAGGAACAAACTATGGCTACACCTTC
>TRBD2|TRBJ2-3|TRBV5-1|.
CASSASGLAGAADTQYF
TGCGCCAGCAGCGCCTCAGGACTAGCGGGAGCCGCAGATACGCAGTATTTT
>.|TRBJ2-3|TRBV20-1|few
CSASIGSTDTQYF
TGCAGTGCTAGCATCGGAAGCACAGATACGCAGTATTTT
>.|TRBJ2-7|TRBV5-1|.
CASSLGSTYNEQYF
TGCGCCAGCAGCTTGGGATCCACCTACAATGAGCAGTACTTC
>.|TRBJ1-1|TRBV19|.
CASSIGPGADTEAFF
TGTGCCAGTAGTATTGGTCCAGGGGCGGACACTGAAGCTTTCTTT
>TRBD2|TRBJ2-5|TRBV4-2|.
CASSQDPGAGPLQETQYF
TGTGCCAGCAGCCAAGATCCCGGAGCGGGACCCCTCCAAGAGACCCAGTACTTC
>.|TRBJ2-7|TRBV27|.
CASSLGPLGVHEQYF
TGTGCCAGCAGTTTAGGGCCCCTGGGGGTCCACGAGCAGTACTTC
>.|TRBJ2-3|TRBV10-3|.
CAIGANTDAQYF
TGTGCCATCGGGGCCAACACAGATGCGCAGTATTTT
>.|TRBJ2-7|TRBV7-2|.
CASSSTLSAYEQYF
TGTGCCAGCAGCTCCACTTTGTCCGCCTACGAGCAGTACTTC
>TRBD1|TRBJ1-5|TRBV28|.
CASSADRAGDQPQHF
TGTGCCAGCAGTGCGGACAGGGCGGGAGATCAGCCCCAGCATTTT
>.|TRBJ2-1|TRBV3-1|.
CASSQVRDEQFF
TGTGCCAGCAGCCAAGTTCGTGATGAGCAGTTCTTC
>.|TRBJ2-1|TRBV20-1|few
CSATSWGRASYNEQFF
TGCAGTGCCACCTCTTGGGGGCGAGCCTCCTACAATGAGCAGTTCTTC
>.|TRBJ2-3|TRBV7-3|.
CASSLTLAAGSGTDTQYF
TGTGCCAGCAGCTTAACGTTGGCGGCGGGGAGCGGGACAGATACGCAGTATTTT
>.|TRBJ2-7|TRBV2|once
CASSDRLGGAWEQYF
TGTGCCAGCAGTGATCGGCTAGGGGGTGCGTGGGAGCAGTACTTC
>TRBD2|TRBJ2-3|TRBV7-8|few
CASSLATSGTPTDTQYF
TGTGCCAGCAGCTTAGCAACTAGCGGGACTCCCACAGATACGCAGTATTTT
>.|TRBJ2-4|TRBV20-1|.
CSAGGSPAYNEQYF
TGCAGTGCCGGCGGAAGTCCGGCCTACAATGAGCAGTACTTC
>.|TRBJ1-2|TRBV25-1|few
CASSEWAGSGGYTF
TGTGCCAGCAGTGAATGGGCAGGCTCGGGTGGCTACACCTTC
>TRBD1|TRBJ2-2|TRBV30|few
CASTGVPTGELFF
TGTGCCTCAACAGGGGTACCCACCGGGGAGCTGTTTTTT
>.|TRBJ1-6|TRBV18|.
CASSPRQDRLNSPLHF
TGTGCCAGCTCACCACGACAGGACCGACTTAATTCACCCCTCCACTTT
>.|TRBJ2-3|TRBV2|few
CASSVAADTQYF
TGTGCCAGCAGTGTGGCTGCGGATACGCAGTATTTT
>.|TRBJ2-5|TRBV6-6|.
CASSYSDETQYF
TGTGCCAGCAGTTACTCAGACGAGACCCAGTACTTC
>.|TRBJ2-5|TRBV4-2|many
CASSQDSGETQYF
TGTGCCAGCAGCCAAGATTCGGGAGAGACCCAGTACTTC
>.|TRBJ2-1|TRBV13|few
CASSLAGTINEQFF
TGTGCCAGCAGCTTAGCCGGGACCATCAATGAGCAGTTCTTC
>.|TRBJ2-7|TRBV9|few
CASSVGSGPTYEQYF
TGTGCCAGCAGCGTAGGGTCAGGCCCGACCTACGAGCAGTACTTC
>.|TRBJ1-4|TRBV3-1|.
CASSQGVGEKLFF
TGTGCCAGCAGCCAAGGGGTCGGAGAAAAACTGTTTTTT
>TRBD1|TRBJ2-7|TRBV29-1|few
CSVEEGQGTGYEQYF
TGCAGCGTTGAGGAGGGACAGGGGACCGGGTACGAGCAGTACTTC
>.|TRBJ2-7|TRBV21-1|.
CASSKARDHLVQDIFTGEQYF
TGTGCCAGCAGCAAAGCGCGGGACCATTTGGTCCAGGATATTTTCACGGGAGAGCAGTACTTC
>TRBD1|TRBJ2-1|TRBV7-9|.
CASRSWPDRGKYNEQFF
TGTGCCAGCAGGTCCTGGCCCGACAGGGGGAAGTACAATGAGCAGTTCTTC
>TRBD1|TRBJ2-7|TRBV15|few
CATSTGTGTGSVAEQYF
TGTGCCACCAGCACCGGAACCGGGACAGGGTCCGTTGCCGAGCAGTACTTC
>.|TRBJ2-1|TRBV6-1|few
CASSEAVPQFF
TGTGCCAGCAGTGAAGCGGTCCCGCAGTTCTTC
>.|TRBJ1-5|TRBV6-5|few
CASSYSSRPNQPQHF
TGTGCCAGCAGTTACTCTTCCAGACCAAATCAGCCCCAGCATTTT
>.|TRBJ1-5|TRBV18|.
CASRQTLNQPQHF
TGTGCCAGCCGACAGACCCTGAATCAGCCCCAGCATTTT
>.|TRBJ2-7|TRBV14|.
CASSPNFGSSYEQYF
TGTGCCAGCAGCCCTAACTTTGGGAGCTCCTACGAGCAGTACTTC
>.|TRBJ2-5|TRBV12-3/TRBV12-4|.
CASRKYRHEQYF
TGTGCCAGCAGGAAGTACCGGCATGAGCAGTACTTC
>.|TRBJ1-2|TRBV7-9|.
CASSFPHTTAPRGGYTF
TGTGCCAGCAGCTTCCCCCACACGACTGCCCCGCGGGGAGGCTACACCTTC
>TRBD1|TRBJ2-5|TRBV29-1|.
CSVGQGAWATQYF
TGCAGCGTAGGACAGGGGGCTTGGGCGACCCAGTACTTC
>.|TRBJ1-6|TRBV20-1|.
CSASWGRGNSPLHF
TGCAGTGCTAGTTGGGGGCGCGGAAATTCACCCCTCCACTTT
>TRBD1|TRBJ1-4|TRBV20-1|.
CSASVGTALNEKLFF
TGCAGTGCTAGTGTAGGGACAGCCCTTAATGAAAAACTGTTTTTT
>.|TRBJ1-1|TRBV20-1|.
CSASYEAFF
TGCAGTGCTTCCTATGAAGCTTTCTTT
>TRBD2|TRBJ2-1|TRBV10-3|few
CAISDFGRGDSYNEQFF
TGTGCCATCAGTGACTTCGGGAGGGGGGACTCCTACAATGAGCAGTTCTTC